This T cell receptor (beta chain) was recorded in a study of graft-versus-host responses after intestinal transplantation. Regarding the study as a whole: Recipient marrow harbored GvH clones, some of which surfaced first in ileum or blood.

The CDR3 covers 16 residues. J gave up 3 bases and V 5 bases, and 9 bases lay outside the gene matches. The V gene's germline CDR1 is KGHSH and CDR2 LQKENI. Worth noting for this clone: As yet, its antigen is unknown.

Generated by immunoSEQ multiplex PCR, the TCRdb table keeps only in-frame clones and is missing some. The data show fewer than 60,000 clones, about 88% seen once. This sequence was found in a human donor who was the organ donor for an intestinal transplant. Sequenced material: unstimulated CD4+ T cells sorted from spleen or lymph node cells, taken before transplant. V gene TRBV18 combines with J gene TRBJ2-7, with TRBD2 matching over 11 bases. CDR3 DNA sequence: TGTGCCAGCTCAACAAATCCCGGGACTAGCGGCTACGAGCAGTACTTC. This codes for CASSTNPGTSGYEQYF.